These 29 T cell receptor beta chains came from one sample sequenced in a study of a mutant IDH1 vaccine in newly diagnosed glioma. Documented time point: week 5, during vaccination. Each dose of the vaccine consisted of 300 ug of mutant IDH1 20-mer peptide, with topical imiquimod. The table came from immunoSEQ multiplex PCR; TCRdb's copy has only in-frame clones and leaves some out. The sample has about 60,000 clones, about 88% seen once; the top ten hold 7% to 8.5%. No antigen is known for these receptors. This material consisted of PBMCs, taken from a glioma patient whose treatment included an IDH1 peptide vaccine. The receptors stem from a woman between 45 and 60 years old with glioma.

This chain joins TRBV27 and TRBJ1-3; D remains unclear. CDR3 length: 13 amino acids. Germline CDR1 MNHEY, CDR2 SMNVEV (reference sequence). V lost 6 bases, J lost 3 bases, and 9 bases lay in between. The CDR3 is CASRGRNGNTIYF. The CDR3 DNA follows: TGTGCCAGCAGAGGTCGAAATGGAAACACCATATATTTT.

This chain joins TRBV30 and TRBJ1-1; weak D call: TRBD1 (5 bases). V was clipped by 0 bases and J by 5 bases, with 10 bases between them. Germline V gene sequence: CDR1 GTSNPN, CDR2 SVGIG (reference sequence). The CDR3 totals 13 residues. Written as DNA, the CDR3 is TGTGCCTGGAGTGTGACAGAGGGAACTGAAGCTTTCTTT. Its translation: CAWSVTEGTEAFF.

The CDR3 bases are TGCGCCAGCAGCTTGGGGGACAGGGCATCCGGAAACACCATATATTTT. This translates into CASSLGDRASGNTIYF. The rearrangement links TRBV5-1 to TRBJ1-3; 9 bases are shared with TRBD1. The CDR3 spans 16 residues. From germline, CDR1 is SGHRS and CDR2 YFSETQ. The V segment lost 0 bases and the J segment 4 bases; nucleotides outside the gene matches: 5.

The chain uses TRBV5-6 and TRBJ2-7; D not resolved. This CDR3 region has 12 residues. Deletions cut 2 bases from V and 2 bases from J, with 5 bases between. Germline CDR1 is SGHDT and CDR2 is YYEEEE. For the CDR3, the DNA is TGTGCCAGCAGCTTTCAAACCTACGAGCAGTACTTC. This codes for CASSFQTYEQYF.

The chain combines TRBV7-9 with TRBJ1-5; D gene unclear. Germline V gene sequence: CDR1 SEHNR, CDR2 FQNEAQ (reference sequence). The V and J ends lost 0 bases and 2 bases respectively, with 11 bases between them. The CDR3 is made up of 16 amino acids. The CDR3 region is CASSLAGLDGNQPQHF. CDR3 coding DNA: TGTGCCAGCAGCTTAGCAGGGCTGGACGGCAATCAGCCCCAGCATTTT. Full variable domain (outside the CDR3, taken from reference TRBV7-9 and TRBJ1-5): DTGVSQNPRHKITKRGQNVTFRCDPISEHNRLYWYRQTLGQGPEFLTYFQNEAQLEKSRLLSDRFSAERPKGSFSTLEIQRTEQGDSAMYLCASSLAGLDGNQPQHFGDGTRLSIL.

CDR3 DNA: TGTGCCTGGAGTGGAAACAGGCGCCCCTCTAACAATGAGCAGTTCTTC. Encoded protein: CAWSGNRRPSNNEQFF. The genes are TRBV30 and TRBJ2-1; the D gene is possibly TRBD1 (5 bases). The CDR3 loop spans 16 amino acids. The V end was cut by 1 base, the J end by 5 bases, with 18 bases between. Germline loops: CDR1 GTSNPN, CDR2 SVGIG (reference sequence).

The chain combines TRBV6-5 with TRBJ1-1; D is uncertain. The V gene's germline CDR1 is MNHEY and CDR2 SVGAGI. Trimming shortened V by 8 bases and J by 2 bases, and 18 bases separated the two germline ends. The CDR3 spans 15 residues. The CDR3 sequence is CASALGRGVNTEAFF. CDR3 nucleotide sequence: TGTGCCAGCGCGCTCGGACGGGGAGTAAACACTGAAGCTTTCTTT.

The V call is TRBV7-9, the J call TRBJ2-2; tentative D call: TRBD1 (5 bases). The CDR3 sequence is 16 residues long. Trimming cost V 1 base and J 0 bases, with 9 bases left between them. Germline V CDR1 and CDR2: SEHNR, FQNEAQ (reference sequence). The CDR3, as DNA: TGTGCCAGCAGCTTAGGTGCAGGGTCGAACACCGGGGAGCTGTTTTTT. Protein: CASSLGAGSNTGELFF.

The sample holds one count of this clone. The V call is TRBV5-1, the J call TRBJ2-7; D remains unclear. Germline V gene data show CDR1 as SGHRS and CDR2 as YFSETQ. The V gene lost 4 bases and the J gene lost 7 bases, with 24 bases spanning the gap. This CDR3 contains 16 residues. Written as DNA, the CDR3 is TGCGCCAGCAGCCCCCGGATGGGCAGGCCATCCGGTGAGCAGTACTTC. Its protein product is CASSPRMGRPSGEQYF.

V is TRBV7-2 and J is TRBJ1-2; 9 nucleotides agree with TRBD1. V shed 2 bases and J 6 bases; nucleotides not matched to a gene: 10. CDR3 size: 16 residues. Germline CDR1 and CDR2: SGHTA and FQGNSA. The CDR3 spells CASSLRDGRTGDGYTF. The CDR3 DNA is TGTGCCAGCAGCTTACGGGACGGCCGGACAGGGGATGGCTACACCTTC.

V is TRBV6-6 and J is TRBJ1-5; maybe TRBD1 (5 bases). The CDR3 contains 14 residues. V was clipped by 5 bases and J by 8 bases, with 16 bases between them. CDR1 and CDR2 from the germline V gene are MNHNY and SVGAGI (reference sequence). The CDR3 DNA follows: TGTGCCAGCAGTCCCCTGACAGCCGGGGAGCCCCAGCATTTT. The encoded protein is CASSPLTAGEPQHF.

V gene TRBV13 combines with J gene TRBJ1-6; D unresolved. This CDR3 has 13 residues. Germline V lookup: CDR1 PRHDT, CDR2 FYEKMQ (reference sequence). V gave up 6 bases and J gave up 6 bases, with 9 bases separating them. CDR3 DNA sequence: TGTGCCAGCAGGGAGATAGGTAATTCACCCCTCCACTTT. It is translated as CASREIGNSPLHF. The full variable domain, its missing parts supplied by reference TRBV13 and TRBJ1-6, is AAGVIQSPRHLIKEKRETATLKCYPIPRHDTVYWYQQGPGQDPQFLISFYEKMQSDKGSIPDRFSAQQFSDYHSELNMSSLELGDSALYFCASREIGNSPLHFGNGTRLTVT.

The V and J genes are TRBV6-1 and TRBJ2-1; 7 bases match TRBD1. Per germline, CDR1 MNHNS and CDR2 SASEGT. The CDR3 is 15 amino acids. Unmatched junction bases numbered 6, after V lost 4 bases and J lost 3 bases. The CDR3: CASSAGGQHYNEQFF. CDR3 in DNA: TGTGCCAGCAGTGCTGGGGGACAGCACTACAATGAGCAGTTCTTC.

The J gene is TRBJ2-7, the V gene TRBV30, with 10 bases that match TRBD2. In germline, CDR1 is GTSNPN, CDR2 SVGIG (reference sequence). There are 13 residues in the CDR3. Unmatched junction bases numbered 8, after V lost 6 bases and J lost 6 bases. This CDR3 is CACTLAGVGEQYF. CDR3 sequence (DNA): TGTGCCTGCACCCTAGCGGGGGTAGGCGAGCAGTACTTC.

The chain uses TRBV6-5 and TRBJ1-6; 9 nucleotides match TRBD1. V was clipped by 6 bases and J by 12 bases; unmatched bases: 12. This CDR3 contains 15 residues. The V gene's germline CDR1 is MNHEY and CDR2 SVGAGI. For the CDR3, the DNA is TGTGCCAGCAGAAATCAGGGGACAGGGTCCATACCCCTCCACTTT. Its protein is CASRNQGTGSIPLHF.

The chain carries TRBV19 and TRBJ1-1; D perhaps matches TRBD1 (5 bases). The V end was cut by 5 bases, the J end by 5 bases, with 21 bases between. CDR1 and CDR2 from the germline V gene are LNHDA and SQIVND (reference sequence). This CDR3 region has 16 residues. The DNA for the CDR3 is TGTGCCAGTAGTGGTATCAGACCCTCCGGGGGGACTGAAGCTTTCTTT. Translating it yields CASSGIRPSGGTEAFF.

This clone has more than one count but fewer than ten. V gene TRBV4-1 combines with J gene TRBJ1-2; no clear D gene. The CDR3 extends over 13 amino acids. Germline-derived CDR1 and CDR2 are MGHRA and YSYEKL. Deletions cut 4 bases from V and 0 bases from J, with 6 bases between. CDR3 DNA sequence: TGCGCCAGCAGCCTCGACACTAACTATGGCTACACCTTC. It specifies CASSLDTNYGYTF.

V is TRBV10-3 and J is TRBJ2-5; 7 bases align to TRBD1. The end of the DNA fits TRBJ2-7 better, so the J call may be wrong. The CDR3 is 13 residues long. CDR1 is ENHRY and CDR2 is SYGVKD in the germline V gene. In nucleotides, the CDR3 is TGTGCCATCAGTCGGGACAGTAAATACGAGCAGTACTTC. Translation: CAISRDSKYEQYF.

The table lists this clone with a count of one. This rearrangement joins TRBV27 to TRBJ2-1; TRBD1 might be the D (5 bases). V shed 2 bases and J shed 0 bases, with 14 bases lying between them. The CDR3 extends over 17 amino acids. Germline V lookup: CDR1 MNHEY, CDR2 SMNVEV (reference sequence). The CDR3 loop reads CASSLGALRSSYNEQFF. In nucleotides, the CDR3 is TGTGCCAGCAGTTTAGGGGCCCTCAGGAGCTCCTACAATGAGCAGTTCTTC.

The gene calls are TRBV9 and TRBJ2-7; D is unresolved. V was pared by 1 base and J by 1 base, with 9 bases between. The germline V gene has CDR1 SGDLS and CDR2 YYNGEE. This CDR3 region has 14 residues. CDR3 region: CASSVLGSSYEQYF. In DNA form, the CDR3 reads TGTGCCAGCAGCGTATTGGGCTCTTCCTACGAGCAGTACTTC.

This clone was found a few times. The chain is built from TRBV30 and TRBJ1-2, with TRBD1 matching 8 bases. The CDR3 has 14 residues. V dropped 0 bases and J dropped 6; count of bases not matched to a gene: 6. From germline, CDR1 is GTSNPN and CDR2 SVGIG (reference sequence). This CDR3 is CAWSVSRGRDGYTF. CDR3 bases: TGTGCCTGGAGTGTAAGCAGGGGGCGGGATGGCTACACCTTC.

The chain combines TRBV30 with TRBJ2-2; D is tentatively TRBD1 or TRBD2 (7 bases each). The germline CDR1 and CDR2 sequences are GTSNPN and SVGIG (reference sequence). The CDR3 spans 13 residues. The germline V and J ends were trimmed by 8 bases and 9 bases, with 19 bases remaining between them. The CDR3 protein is CARPGEGARELFF. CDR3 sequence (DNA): TGTGCCCGCCCCGGGGAGGGGGCAAGGGAGCTGTTTTTT. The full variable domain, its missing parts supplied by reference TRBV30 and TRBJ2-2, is SQTIHQWPATLVQPVGSPLSLECTVEGTSNPNLYWYRQAAGRGLQLLFYSVGIGQISSEVPQNLSASRPQDRQFILSSKKLLLSDSGFYLCARPGEGARELFFGEGSRLTVL.

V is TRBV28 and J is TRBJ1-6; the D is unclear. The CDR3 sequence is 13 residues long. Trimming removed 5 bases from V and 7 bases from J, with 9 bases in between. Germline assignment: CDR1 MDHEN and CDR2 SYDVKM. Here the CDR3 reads CASSPQNNSPLHF. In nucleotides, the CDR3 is TGTGCCAGCAGTCCCCAAAACAATTCACCCCTCCACTTT. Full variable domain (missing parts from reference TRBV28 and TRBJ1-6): DVKVTQSSRYLVKRTGEKVFLECVQDMDHENMFWYRQDPGLGLRLIYFSYDVKMKEKGDIPEGYSVSREKKERFSLILESASTNQTSMYLCASSPQNNSPLHFGNGTRLTVT.

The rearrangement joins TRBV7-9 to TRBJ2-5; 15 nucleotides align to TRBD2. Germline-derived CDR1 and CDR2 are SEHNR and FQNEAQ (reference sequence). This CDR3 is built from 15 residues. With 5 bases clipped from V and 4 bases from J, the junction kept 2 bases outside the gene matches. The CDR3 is CASSPGLAGGETQYF. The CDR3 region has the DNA TGTGCCAGCAGCCCGGGACTAGCGGGGGGAGAGACCCAGTACTTC. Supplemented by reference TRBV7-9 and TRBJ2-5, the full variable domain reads DTGVSQNPRHKITKRGQNVTFRCDPISEHNRLYWYRQTLGQGPEFLTYFQNEAQLEKSRLLSDRFSAERPKGSFSTLEIQRTEQGDSAMYLCASSPGLAGGETQYFGPGTRLLVL.

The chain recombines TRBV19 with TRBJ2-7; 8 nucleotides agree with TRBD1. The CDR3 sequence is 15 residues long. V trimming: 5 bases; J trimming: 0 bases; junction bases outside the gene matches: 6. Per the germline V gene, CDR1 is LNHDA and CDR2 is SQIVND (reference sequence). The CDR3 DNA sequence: TGTGCCAGTAGTGCTCCGGGACAGGTCTCCTACGAGCAGTACTTC. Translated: CASSAPGQVSYEQYF.

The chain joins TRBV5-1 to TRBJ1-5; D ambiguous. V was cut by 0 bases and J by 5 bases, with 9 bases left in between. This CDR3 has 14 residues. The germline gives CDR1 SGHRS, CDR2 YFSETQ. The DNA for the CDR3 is TGCGCCAGCAGCTTGGGGAGCCGGGATCAGCCCCAGCATTTT. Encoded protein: CASSLGSRDQPQHF. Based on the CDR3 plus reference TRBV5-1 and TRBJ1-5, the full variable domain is KAGVTQTPRYLIKTRGQQVTLSCSPISGHRSVSWYQQTPGQGLQFLFEYFSETQRNKGNFPGRFSGRQFSNSRSEMNVSTLELGDSALYLCASSLGSRDQPQHFGDGTRLSIL.

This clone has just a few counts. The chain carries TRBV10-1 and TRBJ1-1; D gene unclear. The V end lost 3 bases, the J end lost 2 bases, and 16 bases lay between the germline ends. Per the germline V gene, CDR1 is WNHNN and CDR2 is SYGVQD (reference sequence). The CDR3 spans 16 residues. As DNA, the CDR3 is TGCGCCAGCAGTGATCGGGTACGGGTATCAAACACTGAAGCTTTCTTT. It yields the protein CASSDRVRVSNTEAFF.

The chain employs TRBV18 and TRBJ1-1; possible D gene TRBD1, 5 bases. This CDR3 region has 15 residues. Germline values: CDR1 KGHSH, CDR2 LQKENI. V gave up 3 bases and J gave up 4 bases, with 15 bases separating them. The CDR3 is CASSPGARGVTEAFF. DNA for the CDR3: TGTGCCAGCTCACCTGGGGCGCGGGGTGTCACTGAAGCTTTCTTT.

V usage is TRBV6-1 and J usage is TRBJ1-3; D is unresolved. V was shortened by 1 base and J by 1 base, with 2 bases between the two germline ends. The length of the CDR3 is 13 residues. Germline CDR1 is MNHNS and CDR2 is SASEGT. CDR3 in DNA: TGTGCCAGCAGTGAAGTTTCTGGAAACACCATATATTTT. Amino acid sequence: CASSEVSGNTIYF.